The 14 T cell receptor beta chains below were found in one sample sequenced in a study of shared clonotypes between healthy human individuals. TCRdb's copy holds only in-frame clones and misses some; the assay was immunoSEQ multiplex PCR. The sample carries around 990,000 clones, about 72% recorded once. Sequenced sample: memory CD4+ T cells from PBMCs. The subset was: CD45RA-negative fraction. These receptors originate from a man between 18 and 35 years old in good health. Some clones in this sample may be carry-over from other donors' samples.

The chain's CDR3 is CASSSEREASEQYF. The CDR3 DNA reads TGTGCCAGCAGCTCCGAAAGGGAGGCCTCCGAGCAGTACTTC. The chain has TRBV5-5 and TRBJ2-7; weak D call: TRBD2 (6 bases). V was pared by 3 bases and J by 6 bases, with 16 bases between. Germline V gene sequence: CDR1 SGHKS, CDR2 YYEKEE (reference sequence). This CDR3 spans 14 amino acids.

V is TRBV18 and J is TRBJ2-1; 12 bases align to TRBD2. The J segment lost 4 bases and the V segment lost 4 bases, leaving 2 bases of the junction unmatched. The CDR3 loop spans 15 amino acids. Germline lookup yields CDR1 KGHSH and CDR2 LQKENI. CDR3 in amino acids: CASSQTSGGYNEQFF. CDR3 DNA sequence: TGTGCCAGCTCACAGACTAGCGGGGGTTACAATGAGCAGTTCTTC. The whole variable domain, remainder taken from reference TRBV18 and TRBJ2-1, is NAGVMQNPRHLVRRRGQEARLRCSPMKGHSHVYWYRQLPEEGLKFMVYLQKENIIDESGMPKERFSAEFPKEGPSILRIQQVVRGDSAAYFCASSQTSGGYNEQFFGPGTRLTVL.

The CDR3, as DNA: TGTGCCAGCACCCGGGACTCCGCCTACGAGCAGTACTTC. This translates into CASTRDSAYEQYF. The rearrangement joins TRBV7-9 to TRBJ2-7; a weak D match, TRBD2 (6 bases). Between the trimmed V and J ends, which lost 7 bases and 2 bases, there was a span of 12 bases. The germline V gene has CDR1 SEHNR and CDR2 FQNEAQ (reference sequence). The CDR3 runs 13 residues.

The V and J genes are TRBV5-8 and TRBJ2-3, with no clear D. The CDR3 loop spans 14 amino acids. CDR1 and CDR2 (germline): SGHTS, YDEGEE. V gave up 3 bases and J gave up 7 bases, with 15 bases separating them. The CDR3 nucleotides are TGTGCCAGCAGCTCATATCCACTATCTCATACGCAGTATTTT. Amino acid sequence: CASSSYPLSHTQYF.

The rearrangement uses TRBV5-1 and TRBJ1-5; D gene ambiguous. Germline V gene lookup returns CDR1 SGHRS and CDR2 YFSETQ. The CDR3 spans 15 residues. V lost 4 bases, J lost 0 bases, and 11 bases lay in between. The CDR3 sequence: CASSPTPNSNQPQHF. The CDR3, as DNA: TGCGCCAGCAGCCCCACCCCTAATAGCAATCAGCCCCAGCATTTT.

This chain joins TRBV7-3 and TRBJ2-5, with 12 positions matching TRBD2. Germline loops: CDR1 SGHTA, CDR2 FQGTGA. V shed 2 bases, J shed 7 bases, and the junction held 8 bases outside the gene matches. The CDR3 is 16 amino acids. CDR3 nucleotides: TGTGCCAGCAGCTTAGGGGCGGCTAGCGGGAGGGCGACCCAGTACTTC. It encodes CASSLGAASGRATQYF.

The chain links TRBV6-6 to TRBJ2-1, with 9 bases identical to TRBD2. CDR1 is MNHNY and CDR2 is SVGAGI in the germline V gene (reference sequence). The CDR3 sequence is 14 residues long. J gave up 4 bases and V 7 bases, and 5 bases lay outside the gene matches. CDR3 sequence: CASKASGEYNEQFF. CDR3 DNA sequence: TGTGCCAGCAAGGCTAGCGGGGAGTACAATGAGCAGTTCTTC.

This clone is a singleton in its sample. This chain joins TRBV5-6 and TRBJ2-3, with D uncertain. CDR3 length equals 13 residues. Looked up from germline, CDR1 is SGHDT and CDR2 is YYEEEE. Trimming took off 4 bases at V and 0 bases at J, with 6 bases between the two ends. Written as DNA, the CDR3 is TGTGCCAGCAGCCTTACTAGCACAGATACGCAGTATTTT. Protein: CASSLTSTDTQYF.

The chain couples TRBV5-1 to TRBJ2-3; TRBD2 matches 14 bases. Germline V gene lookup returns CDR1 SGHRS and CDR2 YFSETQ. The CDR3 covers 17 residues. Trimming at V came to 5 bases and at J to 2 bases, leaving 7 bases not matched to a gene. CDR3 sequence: CASSRLAGGGNTDTQYF. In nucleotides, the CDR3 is TGCGCCAGCAGTCGACTAGCGGGAGGGGGTAACACAGATACGCAGTATTTT.

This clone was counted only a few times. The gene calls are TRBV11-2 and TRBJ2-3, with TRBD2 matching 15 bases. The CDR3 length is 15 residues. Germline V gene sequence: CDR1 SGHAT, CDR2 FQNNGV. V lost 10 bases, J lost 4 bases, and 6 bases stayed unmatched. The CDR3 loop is CATGLAGGTSDTQYF. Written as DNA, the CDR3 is TGTGCCACCGGACTAGCGGGAGGGACGTCAGATACGCAGTATTTT. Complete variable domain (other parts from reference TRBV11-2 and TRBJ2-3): EAGVAQSPRYKIIEKRQSVAFWCNPISGHATLYWYQQILGQGPKLLIQFQNNGVVDDSQLPKDRFSAERLKGVDSTLKIQPAKLEDSAVYLCATGLAGGTSDTQYFGPGTRLTVL.

The CDR3 DNA follows: TGTGCCAGCAGCTTAGCGCAATACAATGAGCAGTTCTTC. Protein: CASSLAQYNEQFF. The chain carries TRBV7-9 and TRBJ2-1; D gene uncertain. Germline CDR1 is SEHNR and CDR2 is FQNEAQ (reference sequence). The CDR3 loop spans 13 amino acids. V was trimmed by 0 bases and J by 4 bases, leaving 4 bases between them.

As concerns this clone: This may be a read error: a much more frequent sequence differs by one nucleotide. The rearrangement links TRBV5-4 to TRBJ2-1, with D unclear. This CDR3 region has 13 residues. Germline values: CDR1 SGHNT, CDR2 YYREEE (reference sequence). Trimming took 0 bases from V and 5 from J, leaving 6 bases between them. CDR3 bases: TGTGCCAGCAGCTTGGACAGAAACAATGAGCAGTTCTTC. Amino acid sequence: CASSLDRNNEQFF.

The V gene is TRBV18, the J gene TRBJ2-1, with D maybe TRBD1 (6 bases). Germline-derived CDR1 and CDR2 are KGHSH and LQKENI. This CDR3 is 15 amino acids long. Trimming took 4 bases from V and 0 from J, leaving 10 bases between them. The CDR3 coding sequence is TGTGCCAGCTCACGGACAGATAGCTCCTACAATGAGCAGTTCTTC. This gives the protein CASSRTDSSYNEQFF. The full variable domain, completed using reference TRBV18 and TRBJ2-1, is NAGVMQNPRHLVRRRGQEARLRCSPMKGHSHVYWYRQLPEEGLKFMVYLQKENIIDESGMPKERFSAEFPKEGPSILRIQQVVRGDSAAYFCASSRTDSSYNEQFFGPGTRLTVL.

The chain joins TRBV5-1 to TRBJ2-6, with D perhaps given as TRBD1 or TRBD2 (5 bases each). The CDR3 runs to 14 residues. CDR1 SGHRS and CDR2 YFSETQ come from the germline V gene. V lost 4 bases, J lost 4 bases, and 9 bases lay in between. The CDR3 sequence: CASSAGTGANVLTF. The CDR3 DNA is TGCGCCAGCAGCGCAGGGACCGGGGCCAACGTCCTGACTTTC.